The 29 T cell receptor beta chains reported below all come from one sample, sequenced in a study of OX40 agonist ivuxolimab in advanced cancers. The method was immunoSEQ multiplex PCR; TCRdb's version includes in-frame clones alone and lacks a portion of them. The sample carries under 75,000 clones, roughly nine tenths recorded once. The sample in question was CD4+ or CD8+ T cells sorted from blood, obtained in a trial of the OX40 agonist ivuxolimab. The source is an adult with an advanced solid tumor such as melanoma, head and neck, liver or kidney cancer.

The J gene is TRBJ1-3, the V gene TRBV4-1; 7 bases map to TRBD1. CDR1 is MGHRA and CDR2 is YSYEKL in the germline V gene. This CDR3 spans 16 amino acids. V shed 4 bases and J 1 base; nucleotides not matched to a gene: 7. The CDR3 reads CASSRQPGGSGNTIYF. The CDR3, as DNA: TGCGCCAGCAGCCGCCAGCCAGGGGGGTCTGGAAACACCATATATTTT.

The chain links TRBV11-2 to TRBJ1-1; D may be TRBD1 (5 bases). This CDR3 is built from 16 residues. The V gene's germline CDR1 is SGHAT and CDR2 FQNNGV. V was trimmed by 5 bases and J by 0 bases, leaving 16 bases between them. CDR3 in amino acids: CASSPGTQMMNTEAFF. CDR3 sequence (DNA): TGTGCCAGCAGCCCTGGGACGCAAATGATGAACACTGAAGCTTTCTTT.

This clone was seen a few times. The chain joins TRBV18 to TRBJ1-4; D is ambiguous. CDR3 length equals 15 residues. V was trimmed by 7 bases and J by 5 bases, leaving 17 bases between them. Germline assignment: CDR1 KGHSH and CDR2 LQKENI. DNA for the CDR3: TGTGCCAGCTTTTCGGACCGGGCCGGGAATGAAAAACTGTTTTTT. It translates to CASFSDRAGNEKLFF.

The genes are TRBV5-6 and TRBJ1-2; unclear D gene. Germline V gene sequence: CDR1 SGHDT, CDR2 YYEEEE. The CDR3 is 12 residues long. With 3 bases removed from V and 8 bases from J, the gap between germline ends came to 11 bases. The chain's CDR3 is CASSSGQRGYTF. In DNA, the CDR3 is TGTGCCAGCAGCTCCGGTCAGAGAGGCTACACCTTC. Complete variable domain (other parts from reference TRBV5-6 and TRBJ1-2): DAGVTQSPTHLIKTRGQQVTLRCSPKSGHDTVSWYQQALGQGPQFIFQYYEEEERQRGNFPDRFSGHQFPNYSSELNVNALLLGDSALYLCASSSGQRGYTFGSGTRLTVV.

The CDR3 DNA follows: TGTGCCAGTTTTGAGACCACTGGAAACACCATATATTTT. Amino acids: CASFETTGNTIYF. This chain links TRBV19 with TRBJ1-3; unclear D gene. Germline CDR1 is LNHDA and CDR2 is SQIVND (reference sequence). The CDR3 sequence is 13 residues long. Trimming removed 8 bases at V and 2 bases at J, with 10 bases between. The full variable domain, in which reference TRBV19 and TRBJ1-3 provide the parts outside the CDR3, is DGGITQSPKYLFRKEGQNVTLSCEQNLNHDAMYWYRQDPGQGLRLIYYSQIVNDFQKGDIAEGYSVSREKKESFPLTVTSAQKNPTAFYLCASFETTGNTIYFGEGSWLTVV.

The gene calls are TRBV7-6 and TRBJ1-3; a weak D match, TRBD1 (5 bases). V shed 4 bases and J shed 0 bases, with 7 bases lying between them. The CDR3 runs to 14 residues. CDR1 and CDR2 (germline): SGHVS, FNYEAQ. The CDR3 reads CASSSQGSGNTIYF. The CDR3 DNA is TGTGCCAGCAGCTCTCAGGGCTCTGGAAACACCATATATTTT. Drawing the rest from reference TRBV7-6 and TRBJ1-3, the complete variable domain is GAGVSQSPRYKVTKRGQDVALRCDPISGHVSLYWYRQALGQGPEFLTYFNYEAQQDKSGLPNDRFSAERPEGSISTLTIQRTEQRDSAMYRCASSSQGSGNTIYFGEGSWLTVV.

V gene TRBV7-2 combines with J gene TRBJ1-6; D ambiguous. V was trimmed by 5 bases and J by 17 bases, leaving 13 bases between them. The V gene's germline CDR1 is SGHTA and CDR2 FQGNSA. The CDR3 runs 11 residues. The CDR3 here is CASSAGRLIHF. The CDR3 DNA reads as TGTGCCAGCAGCGCTGGACGCCTAATCCACTTT.

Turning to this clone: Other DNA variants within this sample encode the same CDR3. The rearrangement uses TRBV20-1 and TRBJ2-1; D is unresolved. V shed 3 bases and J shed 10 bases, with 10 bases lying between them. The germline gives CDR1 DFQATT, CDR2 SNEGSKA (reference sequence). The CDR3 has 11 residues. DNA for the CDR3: TGCAGTGCTAGTGACTCAAGGGAGCAGTTCTTC. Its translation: CSASDSREQFF.

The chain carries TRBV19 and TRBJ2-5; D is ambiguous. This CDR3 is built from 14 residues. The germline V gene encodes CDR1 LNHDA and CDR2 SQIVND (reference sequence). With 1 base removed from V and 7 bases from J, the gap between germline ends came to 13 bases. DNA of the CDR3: TGTGCCAGTAGTATAGCTGCCAGCGCTAGGACCCAGTACTTC. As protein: CASSIAASARTQYF. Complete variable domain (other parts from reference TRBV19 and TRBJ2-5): DGGITQSPKYLFRKEGQNVTLSCEQNLNHDAMYWYRQDPGQGLRLIYYSQIVNDFQKGDIAEGYSVSREKKESFPLTVTSAQKNPTAFYLCASSIAASARTQYFGPGTRLLVL.

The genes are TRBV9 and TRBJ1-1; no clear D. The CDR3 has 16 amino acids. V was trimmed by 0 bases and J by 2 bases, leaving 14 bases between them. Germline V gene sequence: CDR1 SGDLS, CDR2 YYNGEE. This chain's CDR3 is CASSVAYGLPNTEAFF. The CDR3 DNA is TGTGCCAGCAGCGTAGCTTATGGGCTACCTAACACTGAAGCTTTCTTT.

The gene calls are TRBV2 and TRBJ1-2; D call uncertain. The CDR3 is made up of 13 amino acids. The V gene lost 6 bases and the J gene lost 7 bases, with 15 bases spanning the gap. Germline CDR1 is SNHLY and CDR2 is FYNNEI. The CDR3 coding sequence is TGTGCCAGCAGAGTAGACGTTGCTGGTGGCTACACCTTC. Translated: CASRVDVAGGYTF. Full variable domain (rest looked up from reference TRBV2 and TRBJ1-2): EPEVTQTPSHQVTQMGQEVILRCVPISNHLYFYWYRQILGQKVEFLVSFYNNEISEKSEIFDDQFSVERPDGSNFTLKIRSTKLEDSAMYFCASRVDVAGGYTFGSGTRLTVV.

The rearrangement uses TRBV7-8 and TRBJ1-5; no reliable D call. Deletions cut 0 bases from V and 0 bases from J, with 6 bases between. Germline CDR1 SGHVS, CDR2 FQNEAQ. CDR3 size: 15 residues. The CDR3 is CASSLAVNSNQPQHF. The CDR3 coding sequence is TGTGCCAGCAGCTTAGCGGTTAATAGCAATCAGCCCCAGCATTTT.

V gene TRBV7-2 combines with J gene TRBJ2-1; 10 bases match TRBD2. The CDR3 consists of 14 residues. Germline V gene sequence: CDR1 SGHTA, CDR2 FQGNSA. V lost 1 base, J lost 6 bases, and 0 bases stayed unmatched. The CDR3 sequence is CASSLGLAGNEQFF. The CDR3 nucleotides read TGTGCCAGCAGCTTAGGACTAGCGGGCAATGAGCAGTTCTTC.

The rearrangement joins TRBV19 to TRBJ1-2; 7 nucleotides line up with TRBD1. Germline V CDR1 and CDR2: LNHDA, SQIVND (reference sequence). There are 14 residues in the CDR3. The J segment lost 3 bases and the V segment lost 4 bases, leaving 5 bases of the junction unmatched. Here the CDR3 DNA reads TGTGCCAGTAGTACTGGACAGGAGCACTATGGCTACACCTTC. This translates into CASSTGQEHYGYTF. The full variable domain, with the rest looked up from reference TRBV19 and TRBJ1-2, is DGGITQSPKYLFRKEGQNVTLSCEQNLNHDAMYWYRQDPGQGLRLIYYSQIVNDFQKGDIAEGYSVSREKKESFPLTVTSAQKNPTAFYLCASSTGQEHYGYTFGSGTRLTVV.

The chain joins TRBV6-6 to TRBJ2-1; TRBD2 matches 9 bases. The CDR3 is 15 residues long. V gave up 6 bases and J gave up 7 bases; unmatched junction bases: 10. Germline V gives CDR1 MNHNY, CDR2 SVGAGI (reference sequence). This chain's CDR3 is CASRVLAGARNEQFF. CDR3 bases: TGTGCCAGCAGGGTCTTAGCGGGAGCTAGGAATGAGCAGTTCTTC.

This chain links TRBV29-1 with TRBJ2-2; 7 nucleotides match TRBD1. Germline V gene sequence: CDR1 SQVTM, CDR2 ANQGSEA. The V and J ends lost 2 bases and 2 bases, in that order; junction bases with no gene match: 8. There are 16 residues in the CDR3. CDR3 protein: CSVEMRDRLNTGELFF. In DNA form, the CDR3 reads TGCAGCGTTGAAATGAGGGACAGACTAAACACCGGGGAGCTGTTTTTT.

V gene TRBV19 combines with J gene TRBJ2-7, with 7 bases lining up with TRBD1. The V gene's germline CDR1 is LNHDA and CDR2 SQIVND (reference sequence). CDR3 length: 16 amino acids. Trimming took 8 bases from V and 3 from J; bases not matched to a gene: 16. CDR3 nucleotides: TGTGCCAGTGGTACGACAGGGCGTTACCTTTTCTACGAGCAGTACTTC. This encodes CASGTTGRYLFYEQYF.

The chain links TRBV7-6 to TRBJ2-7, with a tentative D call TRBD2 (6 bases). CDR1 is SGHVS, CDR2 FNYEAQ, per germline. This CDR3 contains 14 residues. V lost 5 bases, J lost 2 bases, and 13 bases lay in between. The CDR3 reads CASSAGTGTYEQYF. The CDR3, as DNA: TGTGCCAGCAGCGCGGGGACGGGAACCTACGAGCAGTACTTC.

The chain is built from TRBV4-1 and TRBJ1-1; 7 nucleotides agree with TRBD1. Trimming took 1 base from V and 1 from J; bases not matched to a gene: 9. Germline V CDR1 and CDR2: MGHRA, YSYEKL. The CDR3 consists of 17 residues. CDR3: CASSQVTGVMGNTEAFF. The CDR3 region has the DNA TGCGCCAGCAGCCAAGTAACAGGGGTTATGGGGAACACTGAAGCTTTCTTT.

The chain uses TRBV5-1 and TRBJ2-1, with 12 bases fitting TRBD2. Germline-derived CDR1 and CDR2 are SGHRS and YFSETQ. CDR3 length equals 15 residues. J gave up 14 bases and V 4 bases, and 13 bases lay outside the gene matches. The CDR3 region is CASSLSGTSGLEEFF. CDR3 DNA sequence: TGCGCCAGCAGCCTGTCCGGGACTAGCGGGTTGGAGGAGTTCTTC.

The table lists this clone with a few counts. CDR3 region: CASRSGPYEQYF. DNA for the CDR3: TGTGCAAGTCGCTCAGGCCCCTACGAGCAGTACTTC. V is TRBV12-2 and J is TRBJ2-7; TRBD1, the table's D call, lacks a check against the DNA. TRBV12-2 is described as a pseudogene. The CDR3 loop spans 12 amino acids.

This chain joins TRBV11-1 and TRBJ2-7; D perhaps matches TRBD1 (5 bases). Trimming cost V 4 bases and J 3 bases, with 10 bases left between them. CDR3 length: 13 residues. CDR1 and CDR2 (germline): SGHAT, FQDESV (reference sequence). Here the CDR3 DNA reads TGTGCCAGCAGCTCCCAGGGAATCTACGAGCAGTACTTC. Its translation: CASSSQGIYEQYF.

Written as DNA, the CDR3 is TGCAGCGTAAAACAGGGCCGCACTGAAGCTTTCTTT. Translated, it gives CSVKQGRTEAFF. The chain employs TRBV29-1 and TRBJ1-1; D is perhaps TRBD1 (6 bases). Germline assignment: CDR1 SQVTM and CDR2 ANQGSEA. V lost 6 bases to trimming and J lost 4 bases, with 12 bases between them. CDR3 length: 12 amino acids.

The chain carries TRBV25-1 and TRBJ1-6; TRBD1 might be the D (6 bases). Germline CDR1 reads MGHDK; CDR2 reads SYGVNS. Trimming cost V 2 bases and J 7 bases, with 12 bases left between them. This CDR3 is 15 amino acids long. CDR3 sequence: CASSEHREANSPLHF. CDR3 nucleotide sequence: TGTGCCAGCAGTGAACACAGGGAGGCAAATTCACCCCTCCACTTT.

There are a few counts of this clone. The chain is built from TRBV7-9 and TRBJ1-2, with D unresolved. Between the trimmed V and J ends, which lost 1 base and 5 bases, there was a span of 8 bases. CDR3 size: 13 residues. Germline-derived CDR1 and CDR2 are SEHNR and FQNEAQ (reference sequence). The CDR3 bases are TGTGCCAGCAGCTTAGATGTGGGATATGGCTACACCTTC. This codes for CASSLDVGYGYTF.

The CDR3 region has the DNA TGTGCCAGCAGTTACTCACTCACAGGGGACCGCTATGGCTACACCTTC. Its translation is CASSYSLTGDRYGYTF. The chain combines TRBV6-6 with TRBJ1-2, with TRBD1 matching over 7 bases. Per germline, CDR1 MNHNY and CDR2 SVGAGI (reference sequence). The ends lost 0 bases at V and 4 bases at J; junction bases unmatched: 8. This CDR3 spans 16 amino acids.

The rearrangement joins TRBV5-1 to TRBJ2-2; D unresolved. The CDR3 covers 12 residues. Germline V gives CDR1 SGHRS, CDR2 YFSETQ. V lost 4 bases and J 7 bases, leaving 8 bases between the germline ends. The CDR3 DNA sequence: TGCGCCAGCAGCACAGAGATCGGGGAGCTGTTTTTT. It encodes CASSTEIGELFF.

CDR3 nucleotides: TGTGCCAGCAGTGTGACAGTTTACAATGAGCAGTTCTTC. Translating gives CASSVTVYNEQFF. The chain recombines TRBV14 with TRBJ2-1; maybe TRBD1 (5 bases). The ends were cut back, 6 bases at V and 4 bases at J, with 10 bases in the middle. CDR1 and CDR2 from the germline V gene are SGHDN and FVKESK. CDR3 length: 13 residues.

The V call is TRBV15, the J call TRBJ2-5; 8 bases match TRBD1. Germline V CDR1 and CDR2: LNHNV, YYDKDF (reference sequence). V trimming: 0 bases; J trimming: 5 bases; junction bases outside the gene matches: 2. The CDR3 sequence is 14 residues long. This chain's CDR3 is CATSRDRGQETQYF. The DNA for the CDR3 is TGTGCCACCAGCAGAGACAGGGGGCAGGAGACCCAGTACTTC.